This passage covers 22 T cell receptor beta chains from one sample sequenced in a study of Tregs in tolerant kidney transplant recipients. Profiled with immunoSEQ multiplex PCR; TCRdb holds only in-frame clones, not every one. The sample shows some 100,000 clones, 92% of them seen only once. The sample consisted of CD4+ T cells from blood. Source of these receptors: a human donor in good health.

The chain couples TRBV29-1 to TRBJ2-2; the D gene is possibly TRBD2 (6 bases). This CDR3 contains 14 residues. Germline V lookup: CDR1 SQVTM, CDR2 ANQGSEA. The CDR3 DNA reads TGCAGTGCAGTCGGGGGTGCGAACACCGGGGAGCTGTTTTTT. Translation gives CSAVGGANTGELFF.

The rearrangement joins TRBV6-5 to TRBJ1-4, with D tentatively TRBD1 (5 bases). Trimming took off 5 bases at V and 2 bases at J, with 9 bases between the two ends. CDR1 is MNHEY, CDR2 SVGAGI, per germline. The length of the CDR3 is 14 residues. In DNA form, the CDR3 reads TGTGCCAGCAGTCACGGGACCACTAATGAAAAACTGTTTTTT. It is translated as CASSHGTTNEKLFF.

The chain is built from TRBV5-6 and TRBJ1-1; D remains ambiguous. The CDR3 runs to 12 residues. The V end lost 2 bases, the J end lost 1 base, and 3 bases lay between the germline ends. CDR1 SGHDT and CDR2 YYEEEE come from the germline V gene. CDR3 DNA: TGTGCCAGCAGCTTACCGAACACTGAAGCTTTCTTT. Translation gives CASSLPNTEAFF.

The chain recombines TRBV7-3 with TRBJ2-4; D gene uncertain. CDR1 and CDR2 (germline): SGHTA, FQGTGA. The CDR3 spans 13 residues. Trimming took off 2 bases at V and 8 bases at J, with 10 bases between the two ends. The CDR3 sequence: CASSLGDNDIQYF. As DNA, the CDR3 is TGTGCCAGCAGCTTAGGCGATAATGACATTCAGTACTTC.

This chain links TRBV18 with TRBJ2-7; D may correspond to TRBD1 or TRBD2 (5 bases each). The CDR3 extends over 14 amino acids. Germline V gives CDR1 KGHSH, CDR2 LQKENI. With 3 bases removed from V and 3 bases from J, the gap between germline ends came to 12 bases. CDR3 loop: CASSPGEQHYEQYF. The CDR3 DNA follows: TGTGCCAGCTCACCGGGGGAACAGCACTACGAGCAGTACTTC.

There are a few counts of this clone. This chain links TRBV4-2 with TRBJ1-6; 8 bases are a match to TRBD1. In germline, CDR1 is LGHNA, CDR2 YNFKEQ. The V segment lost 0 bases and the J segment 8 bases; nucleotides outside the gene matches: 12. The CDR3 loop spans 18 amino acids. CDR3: CASSQDPRLTGEDSPLHF. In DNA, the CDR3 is TGTGCCAGCAGCCAAGATCCTCGATTGACAGGGGAGGATTCACCCCTCCACTTT.

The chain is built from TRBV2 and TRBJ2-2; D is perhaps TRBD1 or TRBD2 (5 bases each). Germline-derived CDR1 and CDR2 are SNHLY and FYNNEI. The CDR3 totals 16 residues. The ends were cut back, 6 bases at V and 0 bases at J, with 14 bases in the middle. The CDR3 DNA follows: TGTGCCAGCAGCTTTCGGGGCGTATCGAACACCGGGGAGCTGTTTTTT. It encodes CASSFRGVSNTGELFF.

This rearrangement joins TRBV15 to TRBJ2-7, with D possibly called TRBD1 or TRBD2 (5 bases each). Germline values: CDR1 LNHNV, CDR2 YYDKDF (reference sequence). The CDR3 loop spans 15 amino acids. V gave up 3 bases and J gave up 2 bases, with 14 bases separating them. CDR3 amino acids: CATSRARDGTYEQYF. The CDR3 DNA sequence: TGTGCCACCAGCAGGGCCCGGGACGGGACCTACGAGCAGTACTTC.

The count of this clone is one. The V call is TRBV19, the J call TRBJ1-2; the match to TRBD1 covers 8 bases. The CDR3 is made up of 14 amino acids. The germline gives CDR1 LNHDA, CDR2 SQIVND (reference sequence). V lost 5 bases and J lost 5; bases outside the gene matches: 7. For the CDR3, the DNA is TGTGCCAGTAGTGTCGGACAGGGCGGATATGGCTACACCTTC. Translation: CASSVGQGGYGYTF.

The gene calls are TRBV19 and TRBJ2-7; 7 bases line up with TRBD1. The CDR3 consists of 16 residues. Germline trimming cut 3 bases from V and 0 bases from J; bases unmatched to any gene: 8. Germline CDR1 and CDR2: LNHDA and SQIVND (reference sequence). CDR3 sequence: CASSMGTDLSSYEQYF. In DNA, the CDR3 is TGTGCCAGTAGTATGGGGACAGATCTAAGCTCCTACGAGCAGTACTTC. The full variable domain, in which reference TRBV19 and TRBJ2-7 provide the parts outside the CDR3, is DGGITQSPKYLFRKEGQNVTLSCEQNLNHDAMYWYRQDPGQGLRLIYYSQIVNDFQKGDIAEGYSVSREKKESFPLTVTSAQKNPTAFYLCASSMGTDLSSYEQYFGPGTRLTVT.

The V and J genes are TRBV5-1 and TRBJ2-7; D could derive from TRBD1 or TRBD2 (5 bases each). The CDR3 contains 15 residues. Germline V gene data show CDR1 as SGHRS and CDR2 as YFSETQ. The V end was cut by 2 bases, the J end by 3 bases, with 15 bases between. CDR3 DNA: TGCGCCAGCAGCTTCAATTCCGGGGCCGACTACGAGCAGTACTTC. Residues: CASSFNSGADYEQYF. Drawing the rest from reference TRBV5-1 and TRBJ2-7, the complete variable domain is KAGVTQTPRYLIKTRGQQVTLSCSPISGHRSVSWYQQTPGQGLQFLFEYFSETQRNKGNFPGRFSGRQFSNSRSEMNVSTLELGDSALYLCASSFNSGADYEQYFGPGTRLTVT.

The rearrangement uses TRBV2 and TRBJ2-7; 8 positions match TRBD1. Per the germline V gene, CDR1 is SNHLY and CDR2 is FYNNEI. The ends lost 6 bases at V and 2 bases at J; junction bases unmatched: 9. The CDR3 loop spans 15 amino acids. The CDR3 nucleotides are TGTGCCAGCAGAGGACAGGGTTCAGGCGCCTACGAGCAGTACTTC. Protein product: CASRGQGSGAYEQYF.

The CDR3 DNA reads as TGTGCCAGCAGTTACGAAACAGGGAACACCGGGGAGCTGTTTTTT. Amino acids: CASSYETGNTGELFF. The rearrangement joins TRBV6-5 to TRBJ2-2, with D maybe TRBD1 (5 bases). The CDR3 length is 15 residues. Germline assignment: CDR1 MNHEY and CDR2 SVGAGI. V was shortened by 2 bases and J by 1 base, with 8 bases between the two germline ends.

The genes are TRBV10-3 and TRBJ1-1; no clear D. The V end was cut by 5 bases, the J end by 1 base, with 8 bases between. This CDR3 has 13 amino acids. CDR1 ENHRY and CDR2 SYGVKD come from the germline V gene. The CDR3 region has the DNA TGTGCCATCAGTAATTCGGGGAACACTGAAGCTTTCTTT. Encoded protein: CAISNSGNTEAFF.

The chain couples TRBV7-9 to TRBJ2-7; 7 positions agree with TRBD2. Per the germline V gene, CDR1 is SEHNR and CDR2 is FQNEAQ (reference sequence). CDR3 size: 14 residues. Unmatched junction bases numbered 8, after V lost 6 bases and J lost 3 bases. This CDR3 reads CASSYGAGSYEQYF. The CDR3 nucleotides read TGTGCCAGCAGTTATGGAGCGGGAAGCTACGAGCAGTACTTC.

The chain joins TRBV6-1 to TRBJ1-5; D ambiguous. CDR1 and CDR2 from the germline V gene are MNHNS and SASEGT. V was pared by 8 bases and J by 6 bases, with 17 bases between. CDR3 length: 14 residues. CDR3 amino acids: CASRSRGSSQPQHF. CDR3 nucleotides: TGTGCCAGCCGCTCCCGCGGATCCTCTCAGCCCCAGCATTTT.

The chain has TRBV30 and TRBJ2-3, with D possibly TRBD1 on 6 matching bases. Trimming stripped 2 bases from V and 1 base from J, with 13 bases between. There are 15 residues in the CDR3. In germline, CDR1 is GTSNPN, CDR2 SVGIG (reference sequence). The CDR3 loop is CAWSRRGRGTDTQYF. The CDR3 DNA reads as TGTGCCTGGAGTCGCAGGGGTAGGGGCACAGATACGCAGTATTTT. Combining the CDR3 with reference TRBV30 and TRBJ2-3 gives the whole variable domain SQTIHQWPATLVQPVGSPLSLECTVEGTSNPNLYWYRQAAGRGLQLLFYSVGIGQISSEVPQNLSASRPQDRQFILSSKKLLLSDSGFYLCAWSRRGRGTDTQYFGPGTRLTVL.

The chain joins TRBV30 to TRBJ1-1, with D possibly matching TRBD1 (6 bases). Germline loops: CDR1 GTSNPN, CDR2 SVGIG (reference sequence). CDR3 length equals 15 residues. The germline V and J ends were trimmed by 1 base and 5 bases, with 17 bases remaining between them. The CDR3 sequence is CAWSGDWGAGTEAFF. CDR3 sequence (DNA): TGTGCCTGGAGTGGAGATTGGGGGGCTGGTACTGAAGCTTTCTTT.

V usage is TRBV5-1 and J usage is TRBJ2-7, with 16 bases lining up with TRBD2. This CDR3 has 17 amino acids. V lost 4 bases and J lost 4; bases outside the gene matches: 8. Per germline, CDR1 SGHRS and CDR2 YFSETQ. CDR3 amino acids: CASSPGLAGGPLYEQYF. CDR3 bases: TGCGCCAGCAGCCCGGGACTAGCGGGAGGGCCCCTTTACGAGCAGTACTTC.

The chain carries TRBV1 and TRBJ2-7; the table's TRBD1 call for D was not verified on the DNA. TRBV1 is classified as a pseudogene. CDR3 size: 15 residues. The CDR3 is CTSSQTGTGGYEQYF. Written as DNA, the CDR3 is TGCACCAGCAGCCAAACCGGGACAGGGGGCTACGAGCAGTACTTC.

The CDR3 sequence: CASRQGARNQPQHF. CDR3 DNA sequence: TGTGCCAGCAGACAGGGGGCGAGGAATCAGCCCCAGCATTTT. V is TRBV6-5 and J is TRBJ1-5, with TRBD1 matching 9 bases. Germline CDR1 and CDR2: MNHEY and SVGAGI. The junction had 4 bases not matched to a gene; V was cut back by 6 bases and J by 4 bases. The length of the CDR3 is 14 residues.

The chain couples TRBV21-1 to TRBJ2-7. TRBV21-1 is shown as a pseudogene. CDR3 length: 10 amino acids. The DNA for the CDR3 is TGTGCCAGCCTGGACTACGAGCAGTACTTC. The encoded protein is CASLDYEQYF.